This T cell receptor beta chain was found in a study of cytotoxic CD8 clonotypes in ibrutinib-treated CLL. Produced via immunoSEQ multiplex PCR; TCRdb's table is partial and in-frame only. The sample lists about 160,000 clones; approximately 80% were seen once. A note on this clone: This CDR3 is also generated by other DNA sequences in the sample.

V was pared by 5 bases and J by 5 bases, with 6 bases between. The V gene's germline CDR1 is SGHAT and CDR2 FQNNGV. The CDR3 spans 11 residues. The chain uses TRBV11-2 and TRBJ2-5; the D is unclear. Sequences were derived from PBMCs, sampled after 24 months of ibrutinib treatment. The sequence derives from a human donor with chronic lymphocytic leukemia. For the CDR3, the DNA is TGTGCCAGCAGCCTTGGGGAGACCCAGTACTTC. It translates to CASSLGETQYF. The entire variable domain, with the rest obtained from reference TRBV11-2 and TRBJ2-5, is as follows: EAGVAQSPRYKIIEKRQSVAFWCNPISGHATLYWYQQILGQGPKLLIQFQNNGVVDDSQLPKDRFSAERLKGVDSTLKIQPAKLEDSAVYLCASSLGETQYFGPGTRLLVL.